This entry describes one T cell receptor beta chain. Its antigen remains unknown. This record belongs to a study of blood T cells in healthy people across ages. Study results and caveats: Not knowing donor CMV status may have confounded expanded clonotype changes. Because sorting was not performed, PBMCs prevented conclusive naive versus antigen-experienced comparison.

V shed 2 bases and J shed 5 bases, with 16 bases lying between them. Germline V gene sequence: CDR1 MNHEY, CDR2 SVGAGI. This CDR3 has 15 residues. Using a J-beta primer mix together with a sample-barcoded 5' primer, a second PCR was run for roughly 7 to 12 cycles. Carrying 12 random nucleotides, a template-switch adaptor labeled each individual cDNA molecule. Per sample, CDR3-containing paired-end reads numbered at least 2.5 million. TCRdb re-analysed the 5' RACE reads in MiXCR, keeping a single row per CDR3 protein. The table lists 1.5 million to 2 million distinct CDR3 sequences, about two fifths of them singletons.

The specimen sequenced was blood. This sequence originates from a human donor in good health. The chain links TRBV6-5 to TRBJ2-7, with a weak D call TRBD1 (5 bases). The CDR3 coding sequence is TGTGCCAGCAGTTACCGTGGACACTCTAACAACGAGCAGTACTTC. Protein sequence: CASSYRGHSNNEQYF.